Listed below are T cell receptor beta chains from one sample, sequenced in a study of blood T cell repertoires in COVID-19. The assay was immunoSEQ multiplex PCR, and TCRdb's table has in-frame clones only and misses some. The sample consists of about 220,000 clones, less than 90% of them appearing once. Sequenced material: peripheral blood. The receptor source for this set is a woman in her sixties who had recovered from COVID-19. Each CDR3 is given with its conserved first and last residue. D genes are given only for firm matches. Clone size is stated in some rows and not others, as once, few, many or a class when expanded.

j_call	clone_size	v_call	d_call	cdr3_aa	cdr3_nt
TRBJ2-5	.	TRBV24-1	TRBD1	CATSDLIRQGFVETQYF	TGTGCCACCAGTGATTTGATACGACAGGGGTTCGTGGAGACCCAGTACTTC
TRBJ2-5	.	TRBV6-5	.	CASSYGQSETQYF	TGTGCCAGCAGTTACGGACAGTCAGAGACCCAGTACTTC
TRBJ2-7	.	TRBV28	.	CASSDRGEQYF	TGTGCCAGCAGTGATAGGGGGGAGCAGTACTTC
TRBJ1-3	.	TRBV21-1	.	CASSKDGGDTGNTIYF	TGTGCCAGCAGCAAAGATGGGGGGGACACTGGAAACACCATATATTTT
TRBJ1-2	.	TRBV19	TRBD1	CASSRDREYGYTF	TGTGCCAGTAGTAGGGACAGGGAGTATGGCTACACCTTC
TRBJ2-1	.	TRBV6-1	.	CASSDIGGSYNEQFF	TGTGCCAGCAGTGATATCGGGGGATCCTACAATGAGCAGTTCTTC
TRBJ1-2	.	TRBV19	TRBD1	CASSPWDRGDGYTF	TGTGCCAGTAGCCCTTGGGACAGGGGTGACGGCTACACCTTC
TRBJ1-5	.	TRBV28	TRBD1	CASSLEQGGNQPQHF	TGTGCCAGCAGTTTGGAACAGGGGGGCAATCAGCCCCAGCATTTT
TRBJ1-1	.	TRBV11-2	TRBD1	CASSLVLWDRENTEAFF	TGTGCCAGCAGCTTAGTTTTATGGGACAGAGAGAACACTGAAGCTTTCTTT
TRBJ2-1	once	TRBV30	.	CAWSVIEAGRGEQFF	TGTGCCTGGAGTGTAATCGAGGCAGGCCGGGGAGAGCAGTTCTTC
TRBJ1-6	.	TRBV16	TRBD1	CASSPGWGQHNSPLHF	TGTGCCAGCAGCCCGGGCTGGGGACAGCATAATTCACCCCTCCACTTT
TRBJ1-5	.	TRBV4-1	TRBD1	CASSPRQGGRGGNQPQHF	TGCGCCAGCAGCCCGCGACAGGGGGGACGGGGGGGCAATCAGCCCCAGCATTTT
TRBJ2-3	.	TRBV6-1	TRBD2	CASSEARSGGATDTQYF	TGTGCCAGCAGTGAAGCGAGGAGCGGGGGAGCCACAGATACGCAGTATTTT
TRBJ2-2	few	TRBV11-3	TRBD2	CASSLGGGNTGELFF	TGTGCCAGCAGCTTAGGCGGGGGGAACACCGGGGAGCTGTTTTTT
TRBJ1-5	.	TRBV6-5	.	CASSYSGQFNQPQHF	TGTGCCAGCAGTTACTCCGGACAATTCAATCAGCCCCAGCATTTT
TRBJ2-7	.	TRBV3-1/TRBV3-2	.	CASSQEHSSYEQYF	TGTGCCAGCAGCCAAGAACACAGTTCCTACGAGCAGTACTTC
TRBJ2-5	.	TRBV5-5	.	CASSLKFTQETQYF	TGTGCCAGCAGCTTGAAGTTCACACAAGAGACCCAGTACTTC
TRBJ2-3	.	TRBV29-1	TRBD2	CSVEGGDEGDTQYF	TGCAGCGTTGAGGGGGGGGACGAGGGAGATACGCAGTATTTT
TRBJ1-1	.	TRBV25-1	.	CASSGGMGGAYTEAFF	TGTGCCAGCAGTGGGGGGATGGGGGGGGCCTACACTGAAGCTTTCTTT
TRBJ2-3	.	TRBV7-9	.	CASSLGGGADDTQYF	TGTGCCAGCAGCTTAGGAGGTGGGGCCGATGATACGCAGTATTTT
TRBJ2-3	.	TRBV7-8	TRBD2	CASRPSGGADTQYF	TGTGCCAGCAGACCTAGCGGGGGGGCGGATACGCAGTATTTT
TRBJ1-1	.	TRBV30	TRBD1	CAWSRQGNTEAFF	TGTGCCTGGAGTCGACAGGGGAACACTGAAGCTTTCTTT
TRBJ1-2	.	TRBV6-5	TRBD1	CASRRGQGAWGYTF	TGTGCCAGCAGGCGGGGACAGGGGGCCTGGGGCTACACCTTC
TRBJ2-1	.	TRBV7-2	.	CASGRTGNEQFF	TGTGCCAGCGGGAGAACAGGGAATGAGCAGTTCTTC
TRBJ1-1	.	TRBV27	.	CASSFGGNTEAFF	TGTGCCAGCAGTTTTGGAGGGAACACTGAAGCTTTCTTT
TRBJ1-6	.	TRBV7-8	.	CASSASAGYSPLHF	TGTGCCAGCAGCGCCTCGGCAGGGTATTCACCCCTCCACTTT
TRBJ2-3	.	TRBV19	TRBD2	CASSPLTSGGADTQYF	TGTGCCAGTAGTCCCCTGACTAGCGGGGGGGCAGATACGCAGTATTTT
TRBJ2-7	once	TRBV12-3/TRBV12-4	.	CASSFNSYEQYF	TGTGCCAGCAGTTTTAACTCCTACGAGCAGTACTTC
TRBJ2-5	.	TRBV5-1	.	CASSLEGSETQYF	TGCGCCAGCAGCTTGGAGGGGTCGGAGACCCAGTACTTC
TRBJ2-3	.	TRBV7-2	TRBD2	CASSPRYSGGSTDTQYF	TGTGCCAGCAGCCCGCGTTACAGCGGGGGCAGCACAGATACGCAGTATTTT
TRBJ2-3	.	TRBV5-6	.	CASSLASDSTDTQYF	TGTGCCAGCAGCTTGGCTAGCGACAGCACAGATACGCAGTATTTT
TRBJ1-1	.	TRBV15	.	CATSRRIQMNTEAFF	TGTGCCACCAGCAGGAGAATTCAAATGAACACTGAAGCTTTCTTT
TRBJ2-6	once	TRBV7-2	.	CASSLGNSGANVLTF	TGTGCCAGCAGCTTAGGTAACTCTGGGGCCAACGTCCTGACTTTC
TRBJ2-3	.	TRBV5-5	.	CASSLTGPDTQYF	TGTGCCAGCAGCTTGACAGGGCCAGATACGCAGTATTTT
TRBJ2-7	once	TRBV29-1	.	CSVGVGSSYEQYF	TGCAGCGTTGGGGTTGGGAGCTCCTACGAGCAGTACTTC
TRBJ2-5	.	TRBV7-6	TRBD2	CASSPQAAGLETQYF	TGTGCCAGCAGCCCCCAGGCAGCGGGGCTGGAGACCCAGTACTTC
TRBJ1-5	.	TRBV19	.	CASSPQGGDQPQHF	TGTGCCAGTAGCCCTCAGGGAGGGGATCAGCCCCAGCATTTT
TRBJ1-3	.	TRBV11-2	.	CASNLGGTGNTIYF	TGTGCCAGCAACCTGGGGGGAACTGGAAACACCATATATTTT
TRBJ2-5	.	TRBV10-2	.	CASSSDPGVPRETQYF	TGCGCCAGCAGTTCGGACCCGGGGGTACCCAGGGAGACCCAGTACTTC
TRBJ2-3	once	TRBV7-3	TRBD2	CASSLGSGGSTDTQYF	TGTGCCAGCAGCTTAGGGAGCGGGGGAAGCACAGATACGCAGTATTTT
TRBJ2-1	.	TRBV9	.	CASSVGSYNEQFF	TGTGCCAGCAGCGTCGGGTCCTACAATGAGCAGTTCTTC
TRBJ2-7	.	TRBV5-4	.	CASSSRSLAGNEQYF	TGTGCCAGCAGCTCCAGGAGCCTAGCAGGAAACGAGCAGTACTTC
TRBJ2-7	once	TRBV7-9	TRBD1	CASSYGQGKIYEQYF	TGTGCCAGCAGTTATGGACAGGGGAAAATCTACGAGCAGTACTTC